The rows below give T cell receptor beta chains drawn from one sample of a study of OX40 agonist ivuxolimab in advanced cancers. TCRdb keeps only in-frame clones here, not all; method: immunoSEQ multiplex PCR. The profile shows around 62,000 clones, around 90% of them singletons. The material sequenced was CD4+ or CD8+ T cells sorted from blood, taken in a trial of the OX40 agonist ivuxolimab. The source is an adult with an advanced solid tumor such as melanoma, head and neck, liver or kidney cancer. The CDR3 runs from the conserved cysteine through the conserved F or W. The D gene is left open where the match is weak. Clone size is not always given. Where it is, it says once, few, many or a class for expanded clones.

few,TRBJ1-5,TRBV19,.,CASRGGSNQPQHF,TGTGCCAGCCGGGGGGGAAGCAATCAGCCCCAGCATTTT
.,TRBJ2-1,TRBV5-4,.,CASSLELTGFNEQFF,TGTGCCAGCAGCTTGGAACTCACAGGGTTCAATGAGCAGTTCTTC
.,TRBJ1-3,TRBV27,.,CASSLGVHSGNTIYF,TGTGCCAGCAGTTTGGGGGTTCACTCTGGAAACACCATATATTTT
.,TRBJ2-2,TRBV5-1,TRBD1,CASSPTGIGTGELFF,TGCGCCAGCAGCCCGACAGGGATTGGCACCGGGGAGCTGTTTTTT
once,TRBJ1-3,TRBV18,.,CASYDTPSSGNTIYF,TGTGCCAGCTACGACACACCGAGCTCTGGAAACACCATATATTTT
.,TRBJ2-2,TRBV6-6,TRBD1,CASSYTNQGAGGELFF,TGTGCCAGCAGTTACACAAATCAGGGGGCAGGCGGGGAGCTGTTTTTT
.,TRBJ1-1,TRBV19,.,CASSYRQGSTEAFF,TGTGCCAGTAGTTACCGCCAGGGGAGCACTGAAGCTTTCTTT
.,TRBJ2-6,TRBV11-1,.,CASRISGANVLTF,TGTGCCAGCCGAATCTCTGGGGCCAACGTCCTGACTTTC
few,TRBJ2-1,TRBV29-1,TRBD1,CSATGGVSYNEQFF,TGCAGCGCCACAGGGGGCGTCTCCTACAATGAGCAGTTCTTC
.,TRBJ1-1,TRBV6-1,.,CASIGQGNTEAFF,TGTGCCAGCATCGGGCAGGGGAACACTGAAGCTTTCTTT
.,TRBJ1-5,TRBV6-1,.,CASSEVTVDQPQHF,TGTGCCAGCAGTGAGGTAACAGTAGATCAGCCCCAGCATTTT
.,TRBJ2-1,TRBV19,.,CASMVDRNARNEQFF,TGTGCCAGTATGGTGGACAGAAACGCTCGCAATGAGCAGTTCTTC
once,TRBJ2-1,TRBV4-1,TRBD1,CASSQSSQGANNEQFF,TGCGCCAGCAGCCAATCTAGTCAGGGGGCTAACAATGAGCAGTTCTTC
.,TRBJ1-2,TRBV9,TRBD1,CASSATGQSLYGYTF,TGTGCCAGCAGCGCCACGGGACAGTCTTTATATGGCTACACCTTC
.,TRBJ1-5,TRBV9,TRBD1,CASNQQGANNQPQHF,TGTGCCAGCAACCAACAGGGGGCGAACAATCAGCCCCAGCATTTT
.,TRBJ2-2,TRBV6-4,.,CASSEVRDTGELFF,TGTGCCAGCAGTGAGGTCCGGGACACCGGGGAGCTGTTTTTT
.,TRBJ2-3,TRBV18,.,CASSPLKGGATDTQYF,TGTGCCAGCTCACCCCTCAAGGGGGGGGCCACAGATACGCAGTATTTT
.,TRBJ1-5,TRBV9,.,CASSPRPDQPQHF,TGTGCCAGCAGCCCTAGACCGGACCAGCCCCAGCATTTT
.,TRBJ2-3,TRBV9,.,CASSETLTSTDTQYF,TGTGCCAGCAGCGAAACCCTGACTAGCACAGATACGCAGTATTTT
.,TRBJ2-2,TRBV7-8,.,CASSLLRGGTGELFF,TGTGCCAGCAGCCTATTACGTGGCGGGACCGGGGAGCTGTTTTTT
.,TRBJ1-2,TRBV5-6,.,CASSLAGTNYGYTF,TGTGCCAGCAGCTTGGCCGGGACTAACTATGGCTACACCTTC
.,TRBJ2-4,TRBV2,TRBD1,CASRGQGSVKNIQYF,TGTGCCAGCAGGGGACAGGGGAGCGTCAAAAACATTCAGTACTTC
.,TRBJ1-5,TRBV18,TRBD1,CASATDRGAGNQPQHF,TGTGCCAGCGCAACTGACAGGGGGGCTGGCAATCAGCCCCAGCATTTT
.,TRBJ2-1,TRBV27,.,CASSLWRSYNEQFF,TGTGCCAGCAGTTTATGGCGCTCCTACAATGAGCAGTTCTTC
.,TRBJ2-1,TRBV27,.,CASGSWSGASYNEQFF,TGTGCCAGCGGTTCTTGGAGCGGAGCCTCCTACAATGAGCAGTTCTTC
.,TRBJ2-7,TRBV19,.,CASRPDFLTSYEQYF,TGTGCCAGTAGACCAGACTTCTTAACCTCCTACGAGCAGTACTTC
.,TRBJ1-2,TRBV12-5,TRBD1,CASGLLLTGGSYGYTF,TGTGCTAGTGGTTTGCTACTGACAGGGGGCAGCTATGGCTACACCTTC
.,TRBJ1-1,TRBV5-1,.,CASSLTGLPKTEAFF,TGCGCCAGCAGCTTGACAGGGCTGCCCAAGACTGAAGCTTTCTTT
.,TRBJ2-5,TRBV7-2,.,CASSLMGLAETQYF,TGTGCCAGCAGCTTAATGGGGCTGGCAGAGACCCAGTACTTC
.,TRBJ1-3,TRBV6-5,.,CASSWAGNTIYF,TGTGCCAGCAGCTGGGCTGGAAACACCATATATTTT
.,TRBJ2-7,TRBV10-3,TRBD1,CAISGAGQGSSYEQYF,TGTGCCATCAGCGGGGCTGGACAGGGGAGCTCCTACGAGCAGTACTTC
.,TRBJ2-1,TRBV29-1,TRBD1,CSVQRQGFNEQFF,TGCAGCGTTCAGAGACAGGGTTTCAATGAGCAGTTCTTC
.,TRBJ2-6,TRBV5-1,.,CASSEGGANVLTF,TGCGCCAGCAGCGAAGGAGGGGCCAACGTCCTGACTTTC
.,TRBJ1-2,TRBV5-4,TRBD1,CASSLAGGSDYGYTF,TGTGCCAGCAGCTTGGCAGGGGGATCGGACTATGGCTACACCTTC
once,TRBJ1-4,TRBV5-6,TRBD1,CASSRDRGREKLFF,TGTGCCAGCAGCCGGGACAGGGGACGGGAAAAACTGTTTTTT
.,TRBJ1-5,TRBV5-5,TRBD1,CASSFDRGQPQHF,TGTGCCAGCAGCTTCGACAGGGGCCAGCCCCAGCATTTT
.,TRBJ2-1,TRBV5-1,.,CASSLTLGAYNEQFF,TGCGCCAGCAGCCTGACCTTAGGGGCCTACAATGAGCAGTTCTTC
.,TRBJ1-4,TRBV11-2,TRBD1,CASSTTGGVYEKLFF,TGTGCCAGCAGCACGACAGGGGGCGTTTATGAAAAACTGTTTTTT
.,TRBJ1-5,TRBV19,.,CASSIDAGTGHGQPQHF,TGTGCCAGTAGTATAGACGCCGGAACAGGTCATGGGCAGCCCCAGCATTTT
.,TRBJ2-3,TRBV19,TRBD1,CASRSYDRGHSTDTQYF,TGTGCCAGTAGATCATACGACAGGGGCCACTCCACAGATACGCAGTATTTT
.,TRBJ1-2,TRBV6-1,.,CASRGGLGGYTF,TGTGCCAGCAGAGGGGGTTTAGGTGGCTACACCTTC
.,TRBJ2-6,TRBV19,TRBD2,CATSRGGAAIASGANVLTF,TGTGCCACATCTCGGGGAGGGGCCGCTATTGCATCTGGGGCCAACGTCCTGACTTTC
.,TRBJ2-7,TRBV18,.,CASSPPLGVYEQYF,TGTGCCAGCTCACCACCGCTGGGAGTATACGAGCAGTACTTC
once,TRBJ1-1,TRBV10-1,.,CASSDAGPTEAFF,TGCGCCAGCAGTGACGCAGGGCCCACTGAAGCTTTCTTT
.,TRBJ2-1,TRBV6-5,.,CASRGDGEFF,TGTGCCAGCAGAGGGGATGGGGAGTTCTTC
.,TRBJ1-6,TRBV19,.,CASLRGTSYNSPLHF,TGTGCCAGCCTCCGGGGGACATCCTATAATTCACCCCTCCACTTT
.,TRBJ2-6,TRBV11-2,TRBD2,CASSRTSGLVGGANVLTF,TGTGCCAGCAGCCGGACTAGCGGGCTAGTTGGTGGGGCCAACGTCCTGACTTTC
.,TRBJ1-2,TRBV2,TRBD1,CASSLGQSNYGYTF,TGTGCCAGCAGTCTGGGACAGTCAAACTATGGCTACACCTTC
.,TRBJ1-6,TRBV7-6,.,CASSLAPRGNSPLHF,TGTGCCAGCAGCTTAGCACCGAGGGGGAATTCACCCCTCCACTTT
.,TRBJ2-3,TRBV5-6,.,CASSFWSGPWTDTQYF,TGTGCCAGCAGCTTCTGGTCCGGCCCTTGGACAGATACGCAGTATTTT
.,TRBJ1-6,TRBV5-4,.,CASSGDGLYNSPLHF,TGTGCCAGCAGCGGGGATGGCCTATATAATTCACCCCTCCACTTT
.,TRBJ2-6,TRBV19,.,CASSIDLFGLPGANVLTF,TGTGCCAGTAGTATAGATCTATTCGGTCTTCCTGGGGCCAACGTCCTGACTTTC
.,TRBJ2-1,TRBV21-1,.,CASSKDFPAGPPNEQFF,TGTGCCAGCAGCAAAGACTTCCCAGCGGGACCGCCGAATGAGCAGTTCTTC
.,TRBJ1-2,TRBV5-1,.,CASSANTNYGYTF,TGCGCCAGCAGCGCCAACACTAACTATGGCTACACCTTC